This T cell receptor beta chain was identified in a study of blood T cells in healthy people across ages. Study overall: With template switching, about one barcoded beta molecule was captured per two T cells.

For this clonotype: What it recognizes is unknown.

The germline V gene has CDR1 ENHRY and CDR2 SYGVKD. V was trimmed by 8 bases and J by 0 bases, leaving 15 bases between them. The length of the CDR3 is 15 residues. A sample-barcoded 5' primer and a J-beta primer mix were used in a second PCR of about 7 to 11 cycles. TCRdb reprocessed the 5' RACE reads with MiXCR, giving one entry per CDR3 protein. The data contain some 790,000 distinct CDR3 sequences, around 26% of them seen just once; the ten biggest clones take up around 16%. Findings and caveats of the study: Since the PBMCs were unsorted, naive and antigen-experienced cells could not be conclusively compared.

V usage is TRBV10-3 and J usage is TRBJ2-3, with D possibly being TRBD2 (7 bases). This clonotype originated in an elderly woman in good health. The sequenced sample consisted of blood. CDR3 residues: CAIHEGGVSTDTQYF. CDR3 nucleotide sequence: TGTGCCATCCATGAAGGGGGGGTGAGCACAGATACGCAGTATTTT.